This entry is about one TCR beta chain. Produced via immunoSEQ multiplex PCR; TCRdb's table is partial and in-frame only. The table lists 150,000 to 200,000 clones, approximately 80% of them singletons, with approximately 10% in the top ten. The record originates from a study of blood T cell repertoires in COVID-19. Germline loops: CDR1 DFQATT, CDR2 SNEGSKA (reference sequence). The CDR3 is 10 amino acids. Deletions cut 6 bases from V and 7 bases from J, with 9 bases between. The source of this sequence is a middle-aged man who had recovered from COVID-19. The V and J genes are TRBV20-1 and TRBJ2-5, with a tentative D call TRBD1 (5 bases). The specimen sequenced was PBMCs or T cells enriched from blood (not recorded which). The CDR3 sequence: CSAPQGTQYF. CDR3 in DNA: TGCAGTGCGCCTCAGGGGACCCAGTACTTC.